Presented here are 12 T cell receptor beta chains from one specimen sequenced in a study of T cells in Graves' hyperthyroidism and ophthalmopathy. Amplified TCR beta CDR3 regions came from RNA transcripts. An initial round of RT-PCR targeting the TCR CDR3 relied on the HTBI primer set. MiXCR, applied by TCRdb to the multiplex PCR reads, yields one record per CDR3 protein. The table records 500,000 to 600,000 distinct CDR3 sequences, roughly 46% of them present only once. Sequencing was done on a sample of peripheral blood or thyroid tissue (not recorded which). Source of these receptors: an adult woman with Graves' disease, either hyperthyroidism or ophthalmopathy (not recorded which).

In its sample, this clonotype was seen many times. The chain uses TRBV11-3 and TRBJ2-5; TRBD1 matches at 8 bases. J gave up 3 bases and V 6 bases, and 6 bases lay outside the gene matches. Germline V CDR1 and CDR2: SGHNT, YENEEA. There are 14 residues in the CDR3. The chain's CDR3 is CASRRQGRKETQYF. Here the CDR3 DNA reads TGTGCCAGCAGAAGACAGGGGAGGAAAGAGACCCAGTACTTC.

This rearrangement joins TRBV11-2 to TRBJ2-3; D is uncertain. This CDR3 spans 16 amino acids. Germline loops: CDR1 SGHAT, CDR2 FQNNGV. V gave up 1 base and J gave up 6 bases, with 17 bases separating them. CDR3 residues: CASSLGVRSGGDTQYF. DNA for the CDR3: TGTGCCAGCAGCTTAGGGGTTCGTTCCGGTGGGGATACGCAGTATTTT.

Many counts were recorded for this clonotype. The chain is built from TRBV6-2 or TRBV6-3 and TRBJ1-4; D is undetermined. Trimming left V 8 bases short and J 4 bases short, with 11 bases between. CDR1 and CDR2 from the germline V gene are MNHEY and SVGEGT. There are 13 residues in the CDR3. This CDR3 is CASRRWINEKLFF. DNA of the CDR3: TGTGCCAGCCGACGGTGGATTAATGAAAAACTGTTTTTT.

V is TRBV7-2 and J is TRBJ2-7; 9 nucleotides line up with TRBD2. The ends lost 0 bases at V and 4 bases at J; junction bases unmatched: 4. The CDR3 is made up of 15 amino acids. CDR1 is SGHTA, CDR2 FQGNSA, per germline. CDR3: CASSLAPGLAYEQYF. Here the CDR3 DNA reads TGTGCCAGCAGCTTAGCCCCGGGACTAGCTTACGAGCAGTACTTC.

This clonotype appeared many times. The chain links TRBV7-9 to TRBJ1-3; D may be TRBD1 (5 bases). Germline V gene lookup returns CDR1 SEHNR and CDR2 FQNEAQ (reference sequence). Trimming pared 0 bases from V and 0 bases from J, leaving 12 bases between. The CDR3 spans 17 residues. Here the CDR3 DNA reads TGTGCCAGCAGCTTAGCGTTTATTACAGGCTCTGGAAACACCATATATTTT. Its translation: CASSLAFITGSGNTIYF.

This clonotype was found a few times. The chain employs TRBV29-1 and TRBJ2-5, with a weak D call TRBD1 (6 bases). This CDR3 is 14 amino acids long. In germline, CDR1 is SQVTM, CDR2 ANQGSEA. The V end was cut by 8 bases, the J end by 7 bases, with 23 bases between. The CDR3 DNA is TGCAGCTACCGGGACACCTCACGTAGTGGGACCCAGTACTTC. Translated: CSYRDTSRSGTQYF.

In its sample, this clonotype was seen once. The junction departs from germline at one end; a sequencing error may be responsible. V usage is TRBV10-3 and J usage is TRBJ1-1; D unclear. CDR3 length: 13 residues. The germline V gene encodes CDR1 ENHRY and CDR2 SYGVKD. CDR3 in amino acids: CAFIGVRNTEALF. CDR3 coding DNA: TGTGCCTTCATCGGGGTCAGAAACACTGAAGCTCTCTTT.

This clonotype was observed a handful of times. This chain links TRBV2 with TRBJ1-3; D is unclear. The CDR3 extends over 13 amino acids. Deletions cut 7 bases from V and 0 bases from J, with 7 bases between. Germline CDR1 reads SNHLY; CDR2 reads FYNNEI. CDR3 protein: CASTSNSGNTIYF. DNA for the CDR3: TGTGCCAGCACCTCCAACTCTGGAAACACCATATATTTT.

CDR3 in amino acids: CASSWNGLATETQYF. For the CDR3, the DNA is TGCGCCAGCAGCTGGAACGGACTAGCGACGGAGACCCAGTACTTC. The V call is TRBV5-1, the J call TRBJ2-5; 9 bases match TRBD2. This CDR3 comprises 15 residues. CDR1 is SGHRS and CDR2 is YFSETQ in the germline V gene. V was pared by 3 bases and J by 5 bases, with 8 bases of the junction left unmatched.

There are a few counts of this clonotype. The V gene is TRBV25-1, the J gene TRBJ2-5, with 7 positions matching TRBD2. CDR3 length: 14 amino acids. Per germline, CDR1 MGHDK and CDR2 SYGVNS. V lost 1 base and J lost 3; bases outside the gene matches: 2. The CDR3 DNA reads TGTGCCAGCAGTGAATGGCTAGCGGAAGAGACCCAGTACTTC. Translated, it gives CASSEWLAEETQYF.

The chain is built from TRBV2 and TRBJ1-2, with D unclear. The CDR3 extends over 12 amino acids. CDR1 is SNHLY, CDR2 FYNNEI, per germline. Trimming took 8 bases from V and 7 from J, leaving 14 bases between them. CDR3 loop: CASVAEVPGYTF. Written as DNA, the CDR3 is TGTGCCAGCGTTGCGGAGGTCCCTGGCTACACCTTC.

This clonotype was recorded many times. CDR3 DNA sequence: TGTGCCAGCAGTTTCACAGGGTTTGAGCGGCCCCAGCATTTT. Translated, it gives CASSFTGFERPQHF. The chain employs TRBV2 and TRBJ1-5; the D gene is possibly TRBD1 (6 bases). Germline loops: CDR1 SNHLY, CDR2 FYNNEI. The CDR3 is made up of 14 amino acids. V was pared by 5 bases and J by 9 bases, with 17 bases between.